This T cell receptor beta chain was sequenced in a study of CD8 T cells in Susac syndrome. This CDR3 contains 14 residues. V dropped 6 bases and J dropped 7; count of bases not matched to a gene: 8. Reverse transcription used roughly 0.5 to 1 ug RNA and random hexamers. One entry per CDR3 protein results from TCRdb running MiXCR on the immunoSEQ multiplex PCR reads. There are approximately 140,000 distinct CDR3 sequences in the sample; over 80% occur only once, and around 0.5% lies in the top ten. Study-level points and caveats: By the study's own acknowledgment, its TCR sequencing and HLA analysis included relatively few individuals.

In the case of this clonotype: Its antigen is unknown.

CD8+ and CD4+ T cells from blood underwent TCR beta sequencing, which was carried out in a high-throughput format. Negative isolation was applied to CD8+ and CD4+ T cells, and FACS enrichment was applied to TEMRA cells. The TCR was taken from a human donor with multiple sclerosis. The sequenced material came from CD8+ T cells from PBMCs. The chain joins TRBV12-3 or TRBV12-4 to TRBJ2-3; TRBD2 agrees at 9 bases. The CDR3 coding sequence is TGTGCCAGCAGCATAGCGGGAGTGGTAAATACGCAGTATTTT. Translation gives CASSIAGVVNTQYF.